These 28 T cell receptor beta chains were all obtained from the same sample, sequenced in a study of T-cell reconstitution after alpha-beta-depleted transplantation in children. Unique molecular identifiers were used in preparing the TCRbeta library. TCRdb redid the calling of the PCR reads with MiXCR, one entry per CDR3 protein. Seen here are 300,000 to 400,000 distinct CDR3 sequences, about 16% observed once, and the top ten hold around 41%. The sample in question was PBMCs, mostly from graft donor cells, obtained 360 days after TCRalphabeta/CD19-depleted stem cell transplant. All receptors derive from a male patient between 2 and 10 years old who had a stem cell transplant for acute lymphoblastic leukemia, so the T cells may come from the graft donor.

A remark on this clonotype: A read error may be the cause here, since a much bigger clone is one base away. This rearrangement joins TRBV11-1 to TRBJ2-7; the D is unclear. Between the trimmed V and J ends, which lost 1 base and 0 bases, there was a span of 19 bases. This CDR3 has 18 amino acids. The germline gives CDR1 SGHAT, CDR2 FQDESV (reference sequence). CDR3 coding DNA: TGTGCCAGCAGCTTAGTTGAACCGAGACAACGTATCTCCTACGAGCAGTACTTC. Its translation is CASSLVEPRQRISYEQYF.

This clonotype has more than one count but fewer than ten. J is TRBJ1-5 and V is TRBV12-3 or TRBV12-4, with TRBD1 identical over 8 bases. The J segment lost 3 bases and the V segment lost 5 bases, leaving 6 bases of the junction unmatched. This CDR3 region has 15 residues. DNA for the CDR3: TGTGCCAGCAGTCCGCAGGGGGCGGTCAATCAGCCCCAGCATTTT. It is translated as CASSPQGAVNQPQHF.

This clonotype came up a few times. V gene TRBV15 combines with J gene TRBJ2-7; D is ambiguous. The V gene lost 2 bases and the J gene lost 5 bases, with 10 bases spanning the gap. The CDR3 contains 13 residues. The germline V gene has CDR1 LNHNV and CDR2 YYDKDF (reference sequence). CDR3 coding DNA: TGTGCCACCAGCAGACCGGACCGGGACGAGCAGTACTTC. It codes for CATSRPDRDEQYF.

This clonotype was detected a few times. The V gene is TRBV12-3 or TRBV12-4, the J gene TRBJ2-1; 14 positions agree with TRBD2. There are 17 residues in the CDR3. Losses at the gene ends were 3 bases for V and 12 bases for J; bases not matched to a gene: 13. The DNA of the CDR3 is TGTGCCAGCAGTTTTGGCGGGACGGGACTAGCGGGAGCTAGGCAGTTCTTC. Translating gives CASSFGGTGLAGARQFF.

The rearrangement links TRBV7-9 to TRBJ2-1, with D hard to call. V lost 5 bases, J lost 0 bases, and 11 bases lay in between. The germline V gene has CDR1 SEHNR and CDR2 FQNEAQ (reference sequence). This CDR3 region has 15 residues. DNA of the CDR3: TGTGCCAGCAGCCCCCTGGCCCGCTCCTACAATGAGCAGTTCTTC. Amino acids: CASSPLARSYNEQFF. The full variable domain, rest sourced from reference TRBV7-9 and TRBJ2-1, is DTGVSQNPRHKITKRGQNVTFRCDPISEHNRLYWYRQTLGQGPEFLTYFQNEAQLEKSRLLSDRFSAERPKGSFSTLEIQRTEQGDSAMYLCASSPLARSYNEQFFGPGTRLTVL.

In its sample, this clonotype was seen many times. The rearrangement joins TRBV11-2 to TRBJ2-3, with 8 bases fitting TRBD2. CDR1 and CDR2 from the germline V gene are SGHAT and FQNNGV. V dropped 1 base and J dropped 1; count of bases not matched to a gene: 10. The CDR3 has 18 amino acids. CDR3 residues: CASSLGTSRIRGTDTQYF. In DNA, the CDR3 is TGTGCCAGCAGCTTAGGGACTAGCCGGATACGGGGCACAGATACGCAGTATTTT.

This clonotype was observed a few times. The V gene is TRBV28, the J gene TRBJ2-3; 7 bases map to TRBD2. V lost 1 base, J lost 4 bases, and 5 bases stayed unmatched. This CDR3 region has 15 residues. Per germline, CDR1 MDHEN and CDR2 SYDVKM. CDR3 protein: CASSLYGGEADTQYF. The CDR3 bases are TGTGCCAGCAGTTTATATGGGGGGGAGGCAGATACGCAGTATTTT. Combining the CDR3 with reference TRBV28 and TRBJ2-3 gives the whole variable domain DVKVTQSSRYLVKRTGEKVFLECVQDMDHENMFWYRQDPGLGLRLIYFSYDVKMKEKGDIPEGYSVSREKKERFSLILESASTNQTSMYLCASSLYGGEADTQYFGPGTRLTVL.

This clonotype was seen only a few times. The chain uses TRBV14 and TRBJ1-2, with 8 bases identical to TRBD1. The junction had 8 bases not matched to a gene; V was cut back by 0 bases and J by 2 bases. The germline V gene encodes CDR1 SGHDN and CDR2 FVKESK. The CDR3 is 17 amino acids. The DNA for the CDR3 is TGTGCCAGCAGCCAAGAATTCTTAGGGGACAGGAACTATGGCTACACCTTC. The encoded protein is CASSQEFLGDRNYGYTF.

This clonotype was counted at least ten times. The chain links TRBV15 to TRBJ2-3; TRBD2 might be the D (5 bases). V was pared by 5 bases and J by 2 bases, with 17 bases between. This CDR3 has 16 amino acids. Germline V lookup: CDR1 LNHNV, CDR2 YYDKDF (reference sequence). CDR3 protein: CATSPLRMEDTDTQYF. The CDR3 DNA reads TGTGCCACCAGCCCCCTCCGGATGGAGGACACAGATACGCAGTATTTT.

Ten or more counts support this clonotype. The chain employs TRBV10-3 and TRBJ1-1, with D unclear. Deletions cut 8 bases from V and 4 bases from J, with 14 bases between. CDR3 length: 13 residues. CDR1 is ENHRY, CDR2 SYGVKD, per germline. The CDR3 region has the DNA TGTGCCATCCTAGCCAACAAGGCCACTGAAGCTTTCTTT. Its protein is CAILANKATEAFF.

In its sample, this clonotype was seen many times. The J gene is TRBJ2-3, the V gene TRBV12-3 or TRBV12-4, with D maybe TRBD2 (6 bases). The CDR3 contains 15 residues. V was shortened by 6 bases and J by 5 bases, with 18 bases between the two germline ends. As DNA, the CDR3 is TGTGCCAGCAGCTTTGCCGGGACTCTCCGAGATACGCAGTATTTT. This gives the protein CASSFAGTLRDTQYF.

This clonotype showed up just a few times. The J gene is TRBJ2-1, the V gene TRBV7-2; no clear D. Germline-derived CDR1 and CDR2 are SGHTA and FQGNSA. CDR3 size: 14 residues. The germline V and J ends were trimmed by 5 bases and 8 bases, with 16 bases remaining between them. CDR3 protein: CASSPSWPYDEQFF. CDR3 DNA: TGTGCCAGCAGCCCCAGCTGGCCGTACGATGAGCAGTTCTTC.

This rearrangement joins TRBV12-3 or TRBV12-4 to TRBJ2-1; 9 bases line up with TRBD2. There are 16 residues in the CDR3. The V segment lost 2 bases and the J segment 7 bases; nucleotides outside the gene matches: 9. The CDR3 nucleotides read TGTGCCAGCAGTTTAAGAGCGGGAGGCTTTACGAATGAGCAGTTCTTC. This encodes CASSLRAGGFTNEQFF.

This clonotype was detected only a few times. The V and J genes are TRBV5-1 and TRBJ2-1, with a weak D call TRBD2 (5 bases). Germline assignment: CDR1 SGHRS and CDR2 YFSETQ. CDR3 length equals 14 residues. Trimming removed 2 bases from V and 10 bases from J, with 16 bases in between. The CDR3 loop reads CASSFYGLFREQFF. The CDR3 DNA sequence: TGCGCCAGCAGCTTCTACGGACTTTTTAGGGAGCAGTTCTTC.

This chain joins TRBV12-3 or TRBV12-4 and TRBJ2-7; 8 nucleotides agree with TRBD2. The V gene end was trimmed by 5 bases and the J gene end by 4 bases; junction bases not matched to a gene: 7. The CDR3 spans 14 residues. This chain's CDR3 is CASSQTSGKYEQYF. The CDR3 DNA follows: TGTGCCAGCAGTCAAACTAGCGGCAAATACGAGCAGTACTTC.

In this sample, this clonotype turned up a few times. The CDR3 coding sequence is TGTGCCAGCAGCTTAGTCGGGACAGACTCGTTTGGTTACGAGCAGTACTTC. Its translation is CASSLVGTDSFGYEQYF. The chain couples TRBV7-2 to TRBJ2-7; 7 bases align to TRBD1. CDR1 and CDR2 (germline): SGHTA, FQGNSA. CDR3 size: 17 residues. V trimming: 1 base; J trimming: 4 bases; junction bases outside the gene matches: 13.

This chain connects TRBV7-2 to TRBJ2-5; D is ambiguous. Trimming cost V 8 bases and J 5 bases, with 6 bases left between them. The CDR3 loop spans 10 amino acids. Germline CDR1 and CDR2: SGHTA and FQGNSA. The CDR3 is CASGMETQYF. CDR3 DNA: TGTGCCAGCGGTATGGAGACCCAGTACTTC.

The V call is TRBV11-2, the J call TRBJ2-1; TRBD2 agrees at 9 bases. Per the germline V gene, CDR1 is SGHAT and CDR2 is FQNNGV. The V gene end was trimmed by 6 bases and the J gene end by 9 bases; junction bases not matched to a gene: 15. The CDR3 loop spans 16 amino acids. CDR3 coding DNA: TGTGCCAGCAGTGGTAGCGGGAGAGGACGGTGGGGTGAGCAGTTCTTC. Translated, it gives CASSGSGRGRWGEQFF.

About this clonotype: A single base separates this from a much larger clone, so it may be a read error. The genes are TRBV20-1 and TRBJ2-2, with D perhaps TRBD2 (5 bases). The CDR3 spans 14 residues. Germline loops: CDR1 DFQATT, CDR2 SNEGSKA (reference sequence). CDR3 amino acids: CSATSMVHTWELFF. DNA of the CDR3: TGCAGTGCTACTAGCATGGTCCACACCTGGGAGCTGTTTTTT.

This clonotype was seen ten or more times. V usage is TRBV4-1 and J usage is TRBJ1-5; TRBD1 matches at 9 bases. Germline V lookup: CDR1 MGHRA, CDR2 YSYEKL. CDR3 length equals 17 residues. With V trimmed by 0 bases and J by 4 bases, 7 bases remained unmatched. This chain's CDR3 is CASSQDRSGTGNQPQHF. DNA of the CDR3: TGCGCCAGCAGCCAAGATCGATCCGGGACAGGGAATCAGCCCCAGCATTTT.

This clonotype showed up just a few times. V gene TRBV7-2 combines with J gene TRBJ2-7; TRBD1 matches at 7 bases. Germline values: CDR1 SGHTA, CDR2 FQGNSA. V lost 2 bases, J lost 7 bases, and 5 bases stayed unmatched. The CDR3 runs to 13 residues. CDR3 nucleotide sequence: TGTGCCAGCAGCTTAATAGGGGGCCAAGAGCAGTACTTC. Translating gives CASSLIGGQEQYF. Full variable domain (remainder filled in from reference TRBV7-2 and TRBJ2-7): GAGVSQSPSNKVTEKGKDVELRCDPISGHTALYWYRQSLGQGLEFLIYFQGNSAPDKSGLPSDRFSAERTGGSVSTLTIQRTQQEDSAVYLCASSLIGGQEQYFGPGTRLTVT.

This clonotype showed up just a few times. V gene TRBV29-1 combines with J gene TRBJ2-7; 11 nucleotides match TRBD2. Germline V gives CDR1 SQVTM, CDR2 ANQGSEA. CDR3 length: 14 residues. V trimming: 6 bases; J trimming: 2 bases; junction bases outside the gene matches: 6. CDR3 protein: CSVLSGRAPYEQYF. The CDR3 DNA reads as TGCAGCGTCCTTAGCGGGAGGGCCCCCTACGAGCAGTACTTC.

This clonotype was observed a handful of times. The chain uses TRBV29-1 and TRBJ2-3; no definite D call. The CDR3 loop spans 11 amino acids. Trimming took off 7 bases at V and 5 bases at J, with 10 bases between the two ends. Per the germline V gene, CDR1 is SQVTM and CDR2 is ANQGSEA. Written as DNA, the CDR3 is TGCAGCGCAGAGCCCGAAGATACGCAGTATTTT. It translates to CSAEPEDTQYF.

The chain joins TRBV4-1 to TRBJ1-5, with 8 positions matching TRBD1. There are 15 residues in the CDR3. With 4 bases clipped from V and 4 bases from J, the junction kept 6 bases outside the gene matches. Germline CDR1 MGHRA, CDR2 YSYEKL. The CDR3 is CASSPQGQENQPQHF. The CDR3 bases are TGCGCCAGCAGCCCCCAGGGACAGGAGAATCAGCCCCAGCATTTT.

The gene calls are TRBV5-6 and TRBJ2-1; 12 nucleotides align to TRBD2. This CDR3 is built from 13 residues. V shed 6 bases and J 7 bases; nucleotides not matched to a gene: 2. Germline V lookup: CDR1 SGHDT, CDR2 YYEEEE. CDR3 coding DNA: TGTGCCAGCAATCTAGCGGGAGGGAATGAGCAGTTCTTC. Amino acid sequence: CASNLAGGNEQFF.

A few counts support this clonotype. V usage is TRBV27 and J usage is TRBJ2-3; D is possibly TRBD1 (6 bases). Deletions cut 5 bases from V and 0 bases from J, with 9 bases between. Per germline, CDR1 MNHEY and CDR2 SMNVEV (reference sequence). The length of the CDR3 is 14 residues. The DNA of the CDR3 is TGTGCCAGCAGTCGGACAGCTAGCACAGATACGCAGTATTTT. Protein product: CASSRTASTDTQYF.

CDR3 region: CASSLADYNSPLHF. CDR3 in DNA: TGTGCCAGCAGCTTAGCAGACTATAATTCACCCCTCCACTTT. The chain joins TRBV7-8 to TRBJ1-6, with D hard to call. The CDR3 extends over 14 amino acids. Germline CDR1 and CDR2: SGHVS and FQNEAQ. Trimming removed 0 bases at V and 3 bases at J, with 3 bases between.

The rearrangement uses TRBV7-9 and TRBJ1-5; D not resolved. CDR3 length: 14 residues. Germline V gene lookup returns CDR1 SEHNR and CDR2 FQNEAQ (reference sequence). V shed 6 bases and J shed 3 bases, with 12 bases lying between them. The CDR3 sequence: CASSDEFANQPQHF. CDR3 nucleotide sequence: TGTGCCAGCAGTGACGAGTTCGCCAATCAGCCCCAGCATTTT.